This T cell receptor beta chain was obtained from a study of cytomegalovirus exposure and HLA in healthy donors. Researchers ran the PCR with 60 Vbeta and 13 Jbeta primers. Libraries were prepared by immunoSEQ multiplex PCR; TCRdb keeps only in-frame clonotypes and omits some of them. The sample lists tens of thousands of clones; approximately 75% were seen once. In germline, CDR1 is SGDLS, CDR2 YYNGEE. The CDR3 covers 15 residues. The trim removed 0 bases at V and 5 bases at J, leaving 6 bases unmatched. This clonotype was sampled from a man between 25 and 39 years old in good health and CMV-seropositive. The rearrangement links TRBV9 to TRBJ2-3; 7 bases fit TRBD2. Material: PBMCs. CDR3 sequence (DNA): TGTGCCAGCAGCGTAGGAGCGGGGAAGGGAGATACGCAGTATTTT. Its translation: CASSVGAGKGDTQYF.